Listed below are T cell receptor beta chains from one sample, sequenced in a study of T cell responses to AZD1222 COVID-19 vaccine. Generated by immunoSEQ multiplex PCR, the TCRdb table keeps only in-frame clones and is missing some. The sample carries roughly 120,000 clones, approximately 91% recorded once. The material was peripheral blood, obtained on day 0 of AZD1222 vaccination. Receptors were obtained from an adult in good health. Both conserved end residues are part of each CDR3. D genes are given only for firm matches. Clone size is shown for a subset of rows, as once, few, many or a class of expanded clone.

TRBJ1-1,-,TRBV6-1,-,15,CASSEQALGNTEAFF,TGTGCCAGCAGTGAGCAGGCCTTGGGAAACACTGAAGCTTTCTTT
TRBJ1-6,TRBD1,TRBV10-3,-,15,CAISDGQGFNSPLHF,TGTGCCATCAGTGATGGACAGGGATTTAATTCACCCCTCCACTTT
TRBJ2-7,TRBD1,TRBV7-2,-,15,CASSLDRARTYEQYF,TGTGCCAGCAGCTTGGACAGGGCGCGTACCTACGAGCAGTACTTC
TRBJ2-7,-,TRBV5-1,-,15,CASSLGGSASYEQYF,TGCGCCAGCAGCTTGGGCGGGTCTGCCTCCTACGAGCAGTACTTC
TRBJ1-6,-,TRBV7-2,-,13,CASSLEGSSPLHF,TGTGCCAGCAGCTTAGAGGGCTCTTCACCCCTCCACTTT
TRBJ1-1,-,TRBV23-1,-,13,CATNREGPTEAFF,TGCGCCACCAACAGGGAGGGTCCGACTGAAGCTTTCTTT
TRBJ2-5,-,TRBV12-3/TRBV12-4,-,13,CASSLDSRETQYF,TGTGCCAGCAGCCTAGACTCTCGGGAGACCCAGTACTTC
TRBJ1-5,TRBD1,TRBV7-2,-,15,CASSPPGGGNQPQHF,TGTGCCAGCAGCCCACCAGGGGGAGGGAATCAGCCCCAGCATTTT
TRBJ1-2,-,TRBV4-1,once,16,CASSQIRGSRSYGYTF,TGCGCCAGCAGCCAAATACGGGGAAGTAGATCCTATGGCTACACCTTC
TRBJ1-5,TRBD1,TRBV19,-,15,CASREDRASNQPQHF,TGTGCCAGTAGGGAGGACAGGGCCAGCAATCAGCCCCAGCATTTT
TRBJ1-2,TRBD1,TRBV4-3,few,14,CASSQEGAGGINTF,TGCGCCAGCAGCCAAGAAGGAGCAGGGGGCATAAACACCTTC
TRBJ1-2,-,TRBV11-2,-,12,CASSPGSSGYTF,TGTGCCAGCAGCCCCGGGAGTAGTGGCTACACCTTC
TRBJ1-1,-,TRBV3-1/TRBV3-2,once,14,CASSQAGGNTEAFF,TGTGCCAGCAGCCAAGCGGGAGGGAACACTGAAGCTTTCTTT
TRBJ1-6,-,TRBV6-5,-,15,CASSLGGRGNSPLHF,TGTGCCAGCAGTTTGGGGGGGCGAGGAAATTCACCCCTCCACTTT
TRBJ2-2,TRBD2,TRBV11-3,-,18,CASSLEQGGTRVTGELFF,TGTGCCAGCAGCTTAGAACAAGGCGGGACTAGAGTAACCGGGGAGCTGTTTTTT
TRBJ2-2,-,TRBV14,-,14,CASSQEPGTTGLFF,TGTGCCAGCAGCCAAGAACCAGGGACGACCGGACTGTTTTTT
TRBJ1-5,TRBD1,TRBV30,-,13,CAWAGQGDQPQHF,TGTGCCTGGGCGGGACAGGGAGATCAGCCCCAGCATTTT
TRBJ1-6,TRBD1,TRBV4-1,-,15,CASRPRGAGNSPLHF,TGCGCCAGCAGACCCAGGGGGGCTGGGAATTCACCCCTCCACTTT
TRBJ1-6,-,TRBV18,-,15,CASSLGPIDNSPLHF,TGTGCCAGCTCATTAGGACCCATCGATAATTCACCCCTCCACTTT
TRBJ2-7,TRBD1,TRBV7-9,-,13,CASSEEQGTKEYF,TGTGCCAGCAGCGAGGAACAGGGGACCAAGGAGTACTTC
TRBJ1-2,TRBD1,TRBV30,-,12,CAWDRDGYGYTF,TGTGCCTGGGACAGGGACGGGTATGGCTACACCTTC
TRBJ1-2,TRBD1,TRBV7-9,-,14,CASTKTGIDYGYTF,TGTGCCAGCACCAAGACAGGGATCGACTATGGCTACACCTTC
TRBJ1-5,TRBD1,TRBV5-6,-,14,CASSAQTGTEPQHF,TGTGCCAGCAGCGCCCAGACAGGGACAGAGCCCCAGCATTTT
TRBJ2-1,TRBD1,TRBV5-1,once,15,CASSLTGDSYNEQFF,TGCGCCAGCAGCTTGACAGGGGACTCCTACAATGAGCAGTTCTTC
TRBJ1-2,-,TRBV1,-,11,CTSSQVHGYTF,TGCACCAGCAGCCAAGTCCATGGCTACACCTTC